This T cell receptor beta chain was found in a study of cytotoxic CD8 clonotypes in ibrutinib-treated CLL. In the study overall: Samples had a mean of approximately 260,000 productive templates and approximately 90,000 productive rearrangements.

Approximately 1.9 micrograms of genomic DNA, which was extracted from cryopreserved PBMCs, served as the material used for the TCR beta libraries. Findings of the study overall: Patients showed higher baseline clonality than age-matched healthy donors, and it tracked circulating CD8+ T-cell counts.

Notes on this clone: Its antigen remains unknown.

With sequencing, the targeted depth ranged from 1 in 200,000 to 1 in 1 million T cells. Only in-frame clones appear in the TCRdb table, and some are missing; sequencing was by immunoSEQ multiplex PCR. Of fewer than 200,000 clones in the sample, about 80% were seen once. Deletions cut 5 bases from V and 5 bases from J, with 12 bases between. The CDR3 extends over 13 amino acids. Germline CDR1 KGHSH, CDR2 LQKENI. This chain connects TRBV18 to TRBJ2-5, with TRBD2 as a possible D gene (6 bases). This sequence originates from a human donor with chronic lymphocytic leukemia. The input for sequencing was PBMCs, taken after 24 months of ibrutinib treatment. The CDR3 spells CASSARGSETQYF. The CDR3 DNA reads TGTGCCAGCTCAGCCCGGGGGTCGGAGACCCAGTACTTC. The complete variable domain, with remaining parts taken from reference TRBV18 and TRBJ2-5, reads NAGVMQNPRHLVRRRGQEARLRCSPMKGHSHVYWYRQLPEEGLKFMVYLQKENIIDESGMPKERFSAEFPKEGPSILRIQQVVRGDSAAYFCASSARGSETQYFGPGTRLLVL.